This section outlines one TCR beta chain sequence together with its context. Its target is not known. The data are from a study of PD-1 blockade in classical Hodgkin lymphoma. Autologous stem cell transplantation was followed by relapse in every patient, and brentuximab vedotin exposure varied. Starting with thawed PBMCs, CD4+ T cells were purified by magnetic negative selection. Trimming cost V 3 bases and J 8 bases; bases outside gene matches: 4. The CDR3 runs to 14 residues. Germline V gene lookup returns CDR1 KGHSH and CDR2 LQKENI. Notes on the study in general: After ASCT, patients who started nivolumab under 1 year later were excluded. Why the repertoires differ is still unclear, perhaps disease activity or prior therapy. Healthy donors reportedly exceeded newly diagnosed patients in baseline TCR diversity. By cycle point C4D1, TCR diversity had risen significantly in CD4+ cells (but not CD8+ cells).

TCRdb keeps only in-frame clones here, not all; method: immunoSEQ multiplex PCR. The data show over 20,000 clones, with roughly 84% seen just once and less than 2% held by the top ten. This material consisted of CD4+ T cells from blood, taken at baseline. The sequence came from a human donor with classical Hodgkin lymphoma. This sequence joins TRBV18 and TRBJ2-1; 10 positions agree with TRBD2. CDR3 bases: TGTGCCAGCTCACCGGAGACTAGCGGGCATGAGCAGTTCTTC. Protein sequence: CASSPETSGHEQFF.